Presented here are 9 T cell receptor beta chains from one specimen sequenced in a study of T cell clones after liver transplantation. Clones were read by immunoSEQ multiplex PCR, and TCRdb kept only the in-frame ones, dropping some. This sample yields about 58,000 clones, of which about 73% are seen a single time; 2.8% belongs to the top ten. The sequencing here drew on CD4+ T cells from blood, taken at the approximately 16-month timepoint. These TCRs come from a human patient who received a liver transplant. Some T cells may originate from the graft donor.

The rearrangement uses TRBV19 and TRBJ1-1, with a weak D call TRBD1 (6 bases). CDR1 is LNHDA and CDR2 is SQIVND in the germline V gene (reference sequence). V shed 6 bases and J shed 4 bases, with 12 bases lying between them. The CDR3 extends over 13 amino acids. CDR3 sequence reads: CASRGGPATEAFF. As DNA, the CDR3 is TGTGCCAGTAGGGGGGGGCCAGCCACTGAAGCTTTCTTT.

The chain links TRBV21-1 to TRBJ2-5; the table's D call, TRBD2, has no DNA check behind it. TRBV21-1 is tagged as a pseudogene. The length of the CDR3 is 17 residues. The CDR3 reads CASSKAYERLGQETQYF. CDR3 nucleotide sequence: TGTGCCAGCAGCAAAGCCTATGAACGACTAGGACAAGAGACCCAGTACTTC.

The chain uses TRBV19 and TRBJ2-4; D is unclear. The CDR3 is 13 amino acids. V shed 2 bases and J shed 4 bases, with 6 bases lying between them. Germline CDR1 is LNHDA and CDR2 is SQIVND (reference sequence). The CDR3 here is CASSIQKKNIQYF. The CDR3 nucleotides read TGTGCCAGTAGTATACAAAAGAAAAACATTCAGTACTTC.

As DNA, the CDR3 is TGTGCCAGCAGTTTAGAGGCCAGGGCAACCACAGATACGCAGTATTTT. Protein product: CASSLEARATTDTQYF. V is TRBV27 and J is TRBJ2-3, with D possibly matching TRBD1 (5 bases). This CDR3 is built from 16 residues. Germline V gene data show CDR1 as MNHEY and CDR2 as SMNVEV (reference sequence). V was trimmed by 2 bases and J by 2 bases, leaving 14 bases between them.

This clone has a handful of counts. This chain's CDR3 is CASSPLNSRGRTGELFF. CDR3 nucleotides: TGTGCCAGCTCACCGCTGAACTCCCGGGGGCGAACCGGGGAGCTGTTTTTT. The chain employs TRBV18 and TRBJ2-2; the D call may be TRBD1 or TRBD2 (6 bases each). V dropped 3 bases and J dropped 5 bases, with 19 bases sitting between them. Germline lookup yields CDR1 KGHSH and CDR2 LQKENI. CDR3 size: 17 residues. Full variable domain (outside the CDR3, taken from reference TRBV18 and TRBJ2-2): NAGVMQNPRHLVRRRGQEARLRCSPMKGHSHVYWYRQLPEEGLKFMVYLQKENIIDESGMPKERFSAEFPKEGPSILRIQQVVRGDSAAYFCASSPLNSRGRTGELFFGEGSRLTVL.

This chain connects TRBV29-1 to TRBJ2-5, with 7 nucleotides matching TRBD1. Per the germline V gene, CDR1 is SQVTM and CDR2 is ANQGSEA. Trimming at V came to 5 bases and at J to 1 base, leaving 4 bases not matched to a gene. There are 13 residues in the CDR3. For the CDR3, the DNA is TGCAGCGTTAGTAGGGGGCCCCAAGAGACCCAGTACTTC. Translated, it gives CSVSRGPQETQYF.

This chain uses TRBV10-3 with TRBJ1-5; TRBD1 might be the D (6 bases). This CDR3 region has 13 residues. V was clipped by 3 bases and J by 5 bases, with 8 bases between them. Per the germline V gene, CDR1 is ENHRY and CDR2 is SYGVKD. The CDR3 here is CAISERQDQPQHF. DNA for the CDR3: TGTGCCATCAGTGAAAGACAGGATCAGCCCCAGCATTTT.

The gene calls are TRBV28 and TRBJ1-2; 8 bases align to TRBD1. The CDR3 has 14 residues. Germline CDR1 MDHEN, CDR2 SYDVKM. V lost 4 bases and J lost 8; bases outside the gene matches: 9. The CDR3 spells CASSSGTGREGYTF. The CDR3, as DNA: TGTGCCAGCAGTTCCGGGACAGGAAGGGAGGGCTACACCTTC.

V usage is TRBV6-1 and J usage is TRBJ1-5, with a possible D match to TRBD1 (6 bases). This CDR3 is built from 15 residues. CDR1 and CDR2 from the germline V gene are MNHNS and SASEGT. Trimming left V 6 bases short and J 2 bases short, with 14 bases between. CDR3 in DNA: TGTGCCAGCAGGGGGGCTCCTGAGGGCAATCAGCCCCAGCATTTT. It encodes CASRGAPEGNQPQHF.